This TCR beta chain was found in a study of shared clonotypes between healthy human individuals. Findings of the study overall: Larger richness was generally estimated for naive than memory subsets.

A few counts support this clone. The antigen remains undetermined. Authors' analysis steps: Filtering differed, since immunoSEQ gave only junction sequences and no quality scores. The method was immunoSEQ multiplex PCR; TCRdb's version includes in-frame clones alone and lacks a portion of them. The V and J calls and the clone size are those of that table, but D and trimming were determined from the DNA. The repertoire has about 960,000 clones, approximately 80% of them found once; the top ten carry approximately 1.5%. This CDR3 has 15 amino acids. The germline V gene has CDR1 WNHNN and CDR2 SYGVQD (reference sequence). V lost 4 bases and J 4 bases, leaving 16 bases between the germline ends.

This TCR was recovered from a man younger than 35 in good health. Sequenced sample: memory CD4+ T cells sorted from blood. The subset is: CD45RA-negative fraction. The chain links TRBV10-1 to TRBJ2-5, with D possibly matching TRBD2 (6 bases). The CDR3 DNA reads as TGCGCCAGCAGTGGACGGAGGGGAGGCGCAGAGACCCAGTACTTC. This translates into CASSGRRGGAETQYF.